The 26 T cell receptor beta chains listed next were all sequenced from one sample in a study of identifying expanded T cells in peripheral blood. Assay: immunoSEQ multiplex PCR; the TCRdb copy retains only in-frame clones and omits some. Of under 100,000 clones in the sample, approximately 85% were seen once. The sequenced material came from blood. Every receptor here comes from a person between 18 and 69 years old in good health.

The rearrangement uses TRBV29-1 and TRBJ1-1; D is possibly TRBD1 (5 bases). There are 13 residues in the CDR3. Trimming removed 5 bases from V and 1 base from J, with 11 bases in between. Germline CDR1 is SQVTM and CDR2 is ANQGSEA. The DNA of the CDR3 is TGCAGCGTTCAGGGACTGTCGAACACTGAAGCTTTCTTT. This encodes CSVQGLSNTEAFF.

The J gene is TRBJ2-3, the V gene TRBV10-2; 10 bases align to TRBD2. Germline V gene data show CDR1 as WSHSY and CDR2 as SAAADI. The ends lost 9 bases at V and 6 bases at J; junction bases unmatched: 18. The CDR3 spans 17 residues. The CDR3 sequence: CASKYTASGGHRDTQYF. The CDR3 bases are TGCGCCAGTAAATACACGGCTAGCGGGGGACACCGCGATACGCAGTATTTT.

The chain uses TRBV19 and TRBJ2-7; 10 nucleotides match TRBD1. V lost 5 bases to trimming and J lost 4 bases; unmatched junction nucleotides: 2. The CDR3 runs 13 residues. Germline CDR1 LNHDA, CDR2 SQIVND (reference sequence). CDR3 sequence: CASSRQGAYEQYF. The CDR3 DNA sequence: TGTGCCAGTAGTCGACAGGGGGCTTACGAGCAGTACTTC.

This clone was counted a few times. This chain connects TRBV10-3 to TRBJ2-7, with a possible D match to TRBD1 (5 bases). Between the trimmed V and J ends, which lost 6 bases and 3 bases, there was a span of 9 bases. CDR1 ENHRY and CDR2 SYGVKD come from the germline V gene. The CDR3 is 12 residues long. CDR3 protein: CAISYQGYEQYF. The CDR3 nucleotides read TGTGCCATCAGCTACCAGGGCTACGAGCAGTACTTC.

This chain connects TRBV7-2 to TRBJ2-5; 7 nucleotides match TRBD1. Losses at the gene ends were 4 bases for V and 2 bases for J; bases not matched to a gene: 7. This CDR3 contains 15 residues. Per the germline V gene, CDR1 is SGHTA and CDR2 is FQGNSA. Written as DNA, the CDR3 is TGTGCCAGCAGCTCCCGACAGGGCAAACAAGAGACCCAGTACTTC. This translates into CASSSRQGKQETQYF.

The gene calls are TRBV4-3 and TRBJ2-3; 11 bases agree with TRBD2. With V trimmed by 0 bases and J by 6 bases, 8 bases remained unmatched. CDR1 LGHNA and CDR2 YSLEER come from the germline V gene. The CDR3 extends over 17 amino acids. The CDR3 DNA follows: TGCGCCAGCAGCCAAGACCGTAGCGGGGGGGCTTTGGATACGCAGTATTTT. It codes for CASSQDRSGGALDTQYF.

Note on this clone: The junction departs from germline at one end; a sequencing error may be responsible. The sample carries other DNA sequences with the same CDR3. V gene TRBV27 combines with J gene TRBJ1-6; a possible D gene is TRBD1 (6 bases). The CDR3 is 17 amino acids. Germline V CDR1 and CDR2: MNHEY, SMNVEV (reference sequence). The CDR3 region has the DNA TGCGCCAGCAGTTTACGCGTGATAAGGGGGGGTAATTCACCCCTCCACTTT. Its protein product is CASSLRVIRGGNSPLHF.

The rearrangement joins TRBV7-9 to TRBJ1-4; unclear D gene. Trimming pared 1 base from V and 0 bases from J, leaving 18 bases between. The CDR3 spans 19 residues. Germline V gives CDR1 SEHNR, CDR2 FQNEAQ (reference sequence). The CDR3 region is CASSLDPYPAHATNEKLFF. The CDR3 DNA follows: TGTGCCAGCAGCTTAGACCCCTATCCTGCTCATGCAACTAATGAAAAACTGTTTTTT.

The CDR3 DNA follows: TGCGCCAGCAGCCCCCGACAGCCAGGCACAGATACGCAGTATTTT. Translated: CASSPRQPGTDTQYF. V is TRBV5-1 and J is TRBJ2-3; a possible D gene is TRBD1 (5 bases). This CDR3 has 15 amino acids. The V and J ends lost 4 bases and 1 base respectively, with 13 bases between them. Germline assignment: CDR1 SGHRS and CDR2 YFSETQ.

The rearrangement uses TRBV5-4 and TRBJ2-7; 8 positions match TRBD1. After removal of 5 bases from V and 0 bases from J, the junction contained 7 bases not matched to a gene. The CDR3 is 15 amino acids. Germline V CDR1 and CDR2: SGHNT, YYREEE (reference sequence). CDR3 sequence (DNA): TGTGCCAGCAGGGAGAGACAGGGGACCTCCTACGAGCAGTACTTC. Amino acids: CASRERQGTSYEQYF.

The chain links TRBV5-6 to TRBJ1-1; D is perhaps TRBD1 (5 bases). Between the trimmed V and J ends, which lost 6 bases and 6 bases, there was a span of 18 bases. The CDR3 consists of 14 residues. The germline V gene encodes CDR1 SGHDT and CDR2 YYEEEE. CDR3 sequence reads: CASTESSGTPEAFF. CDR3 bases: TGTGCCAGCACCGAATCCTCAGGGACCCCTGAAGCTTTCTTT.

The chain carries TRBV6-5 and TRBJ1-2; TRBD1 matches at 7 bases. Germline assignment: CDR1 MNHEY and CDR2 SVGAGI. The V segment lost 2 bases and the J segment 6 bases; nucleotides outside the gene matches: 6. This CDR3 spans 14 amino acids. The CDR3 loop is CASSYHRQGDGYTF. CDR3 bases: TGTGCCAGCAGTTACCACCGACAGGGAGATGGCTACACCTTC.

The chain recombines TRBV30 with TRBJ2-2; 11 bases align to TRBD1. Germline CDR1 GTSNPN, CDR2 SVGIG (reference sequence). This CDR3 is 15 amino acids long. The trim removed 5 bases at V and 5 bases at J, leaving 7 bases unmatched. In nucleotides, the CDR3 is TGTGCCTGGTGGACAGGGGGCTATCAAACCGGGGAGCTGTTTTTT. Its translation: CAWWTGGYQTGELFF.

The rearrangement joins TRBV11-3 to TRBJ1-3, with a weak D call TRBD1 (5 bases). The V and J ends lost 3 bases and 4 bases respectively, with 13 bases between them. The CDR3 consists of 15 residues. Germline V gives CDR1 SGHNT, CDR2 YENEEA. The DNA of the CDR3 is TGTGCCAGCAGCTTTAGGGGAACGGAGGGAAACACCATATATTTT. Translated, it gives CASSFRGTEGNTIYF.

The chain is built from TRBV15 and TRBJ2-5, with D tentatively TRBD2 (5 bases). The V and J ends lost 0 bases and 5 bases respectively, with 13 bases between them. CDR3 length: 15 amino acids. Per germline, CDR1 LNHNV and CDR2 YYDKDF (reference sequence). This CDR3 reads CATSRDREGVETQYF. CDR3 DNA: TGTGCCACCAGCAGAGATCGCGAGGGTGTGGAGACCCAGTACTTC.

The gene calls are TRBV27 and TRBJ2-7; TRBD2 might be the D (5 bases). Between the trimmed V and J ends, which lost 2 bases and 5 bases, there was a span of 7 bases. The CDR3 spans 12 residues. Germline CDR1 reads MNHEY; CDR2 reads SMNVEV (reference sequence). CDR3 residues: CASSLIGNEQYF. The CDR3 DNA is TGTGCCAGCAGTTTAATCGGGAACGAGCAGTACTTC.

The chain links TRBV11-2 to TRBJ2-5, with 9 bases lining up with TRBD2. V shed 2 bases, J shed 2 bases, and the junction held 6 bases outside the gene matches. The CDR3 spans 16 residues. Germline V gene lookup returns CDR1 SGHAT and CDR2 FQNNGV. CDR3 coding DNA: TGTGCCAGCAGCTTATGGCTAGCGGGGTCTCAAGAGACCCAGTACTTC. As protein: CASSLWLAGSQETQYF.

V gene TRBV2 combines with J gene TRBJ2-5; 10 bases map to TRBD1. The CDR3 has 14 residues. Germline CDR1 is SNHLY and CDR2 is FYNNEI. With V trimmed by 3 bases and J by 5 bases, 3 bases remained unmatched. Written as DNA, the CDR3 is TGTGCCAGCAGTGACGACAGGGGGCCGGAGACCCAGTACTTC. This translates into CASSDDRGPETQYF.

This clone appeared once. The chain carries TRBV5-6 and TRBJ1-5; D is unclear. The CDR3 length is 18 residues. CDR1 and CDR2 (germline): SGHDT, YYEEEE. V was trimmed by 1 base and J by 0 bases, leaving 17 bases between them. CDR3 sequence reads: CASSLFVAGRYSNQPQHF. The CDR3 DNA reads as TGTGCCAGCAGCTTGTTCGTAGCTGGACGGTATAGCAATCAGCCCCAGCATTTT.

J is TRBJ1-4 and V is TRBV27; TRBD1 aligns across 12 bases. CDR1 and CDR2 (germline): MNHEY, SMNVEV (reference sequence). The CDR3 has 16 amino acids. With V trimmed by 4 bases and J by 5 bases, 5 bases remained unmatched. The CDR3 bases are TGTGCCAGCAGTTCCCGGGGACAGGGGGCAAATGAAAAACTGTTTTTT. It encodes CASSSRGQGANEKLFF. The variable domain in full, with the rest retrieved from reference TRBV27 and TRBJ1-4, is EAQVTQNPRYLITVTGKKLTVTCSQNMNHEYMSWYRQDPGLGLRQIYYSMNVEVTDKGDVPEGYKVSRKEKRNFPLILESPSPNQTSLYFCASSSRGQGANEKLFFGSGTQLSVL.

By share of the sample, this clone is medium-sized. This chain connects TRBV30 to TRBJ1-2; D perhaps matches TRBD1 (5 bases). CDR1 GTSNPN and CDR2 SVGIG come from the germline V gene (reference sequence). Trimming removed 4 bases at V and 1 base at J, with 13 bases between. CDR3 length: 14 amino acids. The CDR3 DNA is TGTGCCTGGATGCGACAGACGCATAACTATGGCTACACCTTC. Protein: CAWMRQTHNYGYTF.

This clone was counted only a few times. This chain connects TRBV30 to TRBJ1-2; D remains unclear. Looked up from germline, CDR1 is GTSNPN and CDR2 is SVGIG (reference sequence). CDR3 length equals 12 residues. Trimming pared 6 bases from V and 1 base from J, leaving 9 bases between. CDR3 in DNA: TGTGCCTGCATAAACAGTAACTATGGCTACACCTTC. Translating gives CACINSNYGYTF.

The V call is TRBV2, the J call TRBJ1-2, with 8 bases lining up with TRBD1. Germline V gene sequence: CDR1 SNHLY, CDR2 FYNNEI. The CDR3 contains 16 residues. V gave up 2 bases and J gave up 7 bases; unmatched junction bases: 12. The CDR3 DNA sequence: TGTGCCAGCAGTGAATCTTTTTTGCAGGGGGCGGTTGGCTACACCTTC. As protein: CASSESFLQGAVGYTF.

This clone has only one observation. The chain carries TRBV11-2 and TRBJ2-7, with 9 bases aligning to TRBD1. In germline, CDR1 is SGHAT, CDR2 FQNNGV. Trimming at V came to 6 bases and at J to 4 bases, leaving 4 bases not matched to a gene. This CDR3 has 13 amino acids. In nucleotides, the CDR3 is TGTGCCAGCAGGGGGACAGGGAAGTACGAGCAGTACTTC. This gives the protein CASRGTGKYEQYF.

The rearrangement links TRBV18 to TRBJ1-1, with 10 positions matching TRBD1. The trim removed 1 base at V and 6 bases at J, leaving 2 bases unmatched. The CDR3 loop spans 14 amino acids. CDR1 is KGHSH and CDR2 is LQKENI in the germline V gene. The CDR3 here is CASSPRDRGSEAFF. The CDR3 bases are TGTGCCAGCTCACCACGGGACAGGGGTTCTGAAGCTTTCTTT.

With respect to this clone: The same CDR3 is also encoded by other DNA sequences in this sample. This rearrangement joins TRBV6-5 to TRBJ2-7, with TRBD2 matching 10 bases. CDR1 is MNHEY, CDR2 SVGAGI, per germline. This CDR3 region has 14 residues. J gave up 3 bases and V 5 bases, and 4 bases lay outside the gene matches. The CDR3, as DNA: TGTGCCAGCAGTCCTAGCGGGGGAAACTACGAGCAGTACTTC. This encodes CASSPSGGNYEQYF.